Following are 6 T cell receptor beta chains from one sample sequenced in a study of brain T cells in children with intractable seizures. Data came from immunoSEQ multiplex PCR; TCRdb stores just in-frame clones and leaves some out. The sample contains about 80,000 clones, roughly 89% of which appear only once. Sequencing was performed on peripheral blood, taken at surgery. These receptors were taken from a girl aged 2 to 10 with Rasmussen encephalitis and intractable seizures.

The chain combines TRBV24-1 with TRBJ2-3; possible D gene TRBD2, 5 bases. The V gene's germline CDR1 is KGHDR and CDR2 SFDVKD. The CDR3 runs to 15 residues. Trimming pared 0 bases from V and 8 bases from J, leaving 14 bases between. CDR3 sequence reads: CATSDLSSEPGTQYF. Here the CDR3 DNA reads TGTGCCACCAGTGATTTGAGTAGCGAGCCGGGTACGCAGTATTTT.

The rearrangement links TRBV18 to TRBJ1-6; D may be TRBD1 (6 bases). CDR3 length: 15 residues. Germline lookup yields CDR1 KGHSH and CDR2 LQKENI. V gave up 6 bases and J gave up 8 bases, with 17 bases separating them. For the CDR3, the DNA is TGTGCCAGCTCCCGCGGGGGGGCAGGAGATTCACCCCTCCACTTT. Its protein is CASSRGGAGDSPLHF.

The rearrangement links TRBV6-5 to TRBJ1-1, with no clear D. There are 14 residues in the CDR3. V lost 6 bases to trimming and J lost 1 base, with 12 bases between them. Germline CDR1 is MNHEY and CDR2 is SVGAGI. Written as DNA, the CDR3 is TGTGCCAGCAGCCCCCTGTCAGGGAACACTGAAGCTTTCTTT. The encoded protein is CASSPLSGNTEAFF.

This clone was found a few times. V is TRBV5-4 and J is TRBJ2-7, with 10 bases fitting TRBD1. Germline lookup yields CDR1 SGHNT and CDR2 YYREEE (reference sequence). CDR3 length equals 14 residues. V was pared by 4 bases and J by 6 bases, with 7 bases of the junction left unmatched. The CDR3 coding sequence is TGTGCCAGCAGCCGGGGACAGGGGCTGTTCGAGCAGTACTTC. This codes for CASSRGQGLFEQYF.

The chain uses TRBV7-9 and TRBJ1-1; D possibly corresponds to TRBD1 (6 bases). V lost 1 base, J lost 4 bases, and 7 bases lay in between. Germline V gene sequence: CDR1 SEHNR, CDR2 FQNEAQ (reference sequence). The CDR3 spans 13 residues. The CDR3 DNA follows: TGTGCCAGCAGCTTAGACAGGGTCACTGAAGCTTTCTTT. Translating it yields CASSLDRVTEAFF.

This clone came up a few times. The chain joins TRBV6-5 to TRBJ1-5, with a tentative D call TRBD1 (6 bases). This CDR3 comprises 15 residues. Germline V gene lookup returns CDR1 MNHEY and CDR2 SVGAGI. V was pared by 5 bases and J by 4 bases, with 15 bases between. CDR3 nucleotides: TGTGCCAGCAGTCCCCCGGGGGCAGGGAATCAGCCCCAGCATTTT. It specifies CASSPPGAGNQPQHF.